The entry below gives a single T cell receptor (beta chain) sequence along with its context. The antigen remains undetermined. This entry is derived from a study of chemoradiotherapy in HPV16-positive cancers. Study-wide background: Candidate HPV-specific clones and shared TCR motifs came from a couple of HPV16-positive patients.

The CDR3 contains 13 residues. Germline V CDR1 and CDR2: SGHNT, YENEEA. Trimming took 5 bases from V and 6 from J, leaving 14 bases between them. The repertoire was sequenced with immunoSEQ multiplex PCR; TCRdb's copy has only in-frame clones and lacks some. The table shows 15,000 to 20,000 clones, with around three quarters occurring only once. Study outcomes and limitations: Candidate HPV-specific clones and E7-related TCR motifs grew in tumor during treatment. HPV-specific T cells were functionally defined from only a couple of HPV16-positive patients. In HPV16-positive patients, HPV-responsive T-cell expansion tracked better recurrence-free survival.

This sequence joins TRBV11-3 and TRBJ2-7; D perhaps matches TRBD2 (5 bases). The material sequenced was tumor tissue, taken from a patient who underwent chemoradiotherapy. The TCR sequence derives from a human donor with HPV-associated anogenital cancer. CDR3 nucleotide sequence: TGTGCCAGCAGCCCGGAGGCGGAGTCCGAGCAGTACTTC. Its protein product is CASSPEAESEQYF.